This TCR beta chain was captured in a study of shared clonotypes between healthy human individuals. Assay: immunoSEQ multiplex PCR; the TCRdb copy retains only in-frame clones and omits some. The sample has 600,000 to 750,000 clones, over 55% seen once. V was shortened by 8 bases and J by 5 bases, with 13 bases between the two germline ends. Germline lookup yields CDR1 MDHEN and CDR2 SYDVKM. The CDR3 is 13 amino acids. The genes are TRBV28 and TRBJ1-5; no definite D call. Sequencing used memory CD4+ T cells sorted from blood. Indicated subset: CD45RA-negative fraction. The receptor was isolated from a woman aged 30 to 39 in good health. The CDR3 region has the DNA TGTGCCAGCGGAGGGCAGGATCATCAGCCCCAGCATTTT. Translating it yields CASGGQDHQPQHF.